This T cell receptor (beta chain) was recovered during a study of tumour-infiltrating T cells in Burkitt lymphoma. Study-level information: This cohort included all epidemiological subtypes of Burkitt lymphoma. Overall and progression-free survival were predicted by productive clonality.

Some clones are missing from TCRdb's copy, which holds only in-frame ones; the method was immunoSEQ multiplex PCR. Of roughly 800 clones in the sample, around three quarters were seen once. Study-wide findings and caveats: Several public clonotypes were shared across many Burkitt lymphoma patients.

In the case of this clone: Its antigen remains unknown.

In germline, CDR1 is SEHNR, CDR2 FQNEAQ (reference sequence). V trimming: 1 base; J trimming: 7 bases; junction bases outside the gene matches: 14. This CDR3 region has 19 residues. Source material: tumor tissue. J is TRBJ2-1 and V is TRBV7-9, with 12 nucleotides matching TRBD2. The sequence came from a human donor with Burkitt lymphoma. DNA of the CDR3: TGTGCCAGCAGCTTAGGACGTGTCATGGCTAGCGGGAGGGGAAATGAGCAGTTCTTC. This codes for CASSLGRVMASGRGNEQFF.